This paragraph reports one TCR beta chain. Its target is not known. TCRdb used MiXCR to reprocess the RACE reads, holding one entry per CDR3 protein. The sample lists about 82,000 distinct CDR3 sequences, roughly 13% seen once, with around 5.7% in the top ten. Time point denoted: patch test 3, about 24 weeks after DPC sensitization. Noted treatment: therapeutic diphenylcyclopropenone sensitization with weekly scalp DPC. Those who donated were patients with alopecia, 18 to 70 years of age, and suitable for DPC. This sample is part of a study of human T cells and chemical hapten exposure. Study details: The sensitizing agent was 2% DPC, placed on roughly 2 cm by roughly 2 cm of upper inner arm skin. Study-wide results and limits: Expanded TCRs created a significantly greater count of big CDR3 similarity clusters than controls did. Alopecia affecting every donor means their immune response may not match healthy people's.

Per germline, CDR1 SNHLY and CDR2 FYNNEI. This CDR3 has 14 residues. V lost 3 bases and J 2 bases, leaving 8 bases between the germline ends. This receptor was obtained from a woman between 50 and 59 years old with alopecia areata. Some clones in this sample may be carry-over from other donors' samples. This rearrangement joins TRBV2 to TRBJ1-5, with unresolved D. The source material was whole blood, sampled in connection with sensitization to the hapten diphenylcyclopropenone (DPC). This CDR3 is CASSDFQGNQPQHF. Written as DNA, the CDR3 is TGTGCCAGCAGTGATTTTCAGGGCAATCAGCCCCAGCATTTT.